These 4 T cell receptor beta chains were all obtained from the same sample, sequenced in a study of breast tumors, draining lymph nodes, adjacent tissues (dated by TCRdb to the mid-2010s). The receptor library was made with multiplex PCR. The listed sequencing device is Illumina HiSeq 2000. TCRdb reprocessed the public reads (quality trimming at Q25 with fastp, clone calling with MiXCR) and kept in-frame beta chains. Every entry covers one CDR3 protein and lists the most common genes and DNA from its rows. The sample records some 170,000 distinct CDR3 sequences, around 33% of which are singletons. The ten largest clones take up about 3.8% of the sample. The lymph node samples were taken from the axillary draining lymph nodes of breast cancer patients. The sample taken for sequencing was axillary lymph node tissue. The receptors shown here come from a female donor with breast cancer. Some clones in this sample may be carry-over from other donors' samples.

In the case of this clonotype: A much larger clone is a single base away; this may be a read error. V and J are TRBV5-8 and TRBJ2-6, with D possibly called TRBD1 or TRBD2 (6 bases each). CDR1 SGHTS and CDR2 YDEGEE come from the germline V gene. The CDR3 is 15 amino acids. For the CDR3, the DNA is TGTGCCAGCAGCCGGACGGGGGCTGGGGCCAACGTCCCGACTTTC. Amino acid sequence: CASSRTGAGANVPTF.

The chain links TRBV9 to TRBJ2-2; 14 bases agree with TRBD2. The CDR3 is made up of 18 amino acids. V shed 4 bases and J 1 base; nucleotides not matched to a gene: 6. CDR1 SGDLS and CDR2 YYNGEE come from the germline V gene. The CDR3: CASSLTGLAGGNTGELFF. Here the CDR3 DNA reads TGTGCCAGCAGCCTTACAGGACTAGCGGGGGGGAACACCGGGGAGCTGTTTTTT. Full variable domain (outside the CDR3, taken from reference TRBV9 and TRBJ2-2): DSGVTQTPKHLITATGQRVTLRCSPRSGDLSVYWYQQSLDQGLQFLIQYYNGEERAKGNILERFSAQQFPDLHSELNLSSLELGDSALYFCASSLTGLAGGNTGELFFGEGSRLTVL.

This clonotype has a count of ten or more. V gene TRBV29-1 combines with J gene TRBJ2-2; D is ambiguous. Trimming removed 4 bases from V and 4 bases from J, with 7 bases in between. The germline V gene has CDR1 SQVTM and CDR2 ANQGSEA. The CDR3 is 12 residues long. The DNA of the CDR3 is TGCAGCGTTGTTCAGCTCACCGGGGAGCTGTTTTTT. Translation: CSVVQLTGELFF.

This clonotype was counted many times. This sequence joins TRBV2 and TRBJ2-7; 7 nucleotides agree with TRBD2. J lost 5 bases, V lost 7 bases, and 11 bases had no gene match. This CDR3 is 14 amino acids long. Looked up from germline, CDR1 is SNHLY and CDR2 is FYNNEI. The CDR3 DNA follows: TGTGCCAGCATGAAAGAGGGAGGGCCTAACGAGCAGTACTTC. Translating gives CASMKEGGPNEQYF.